This is a list of T cell receptor beta chains from one sample in a study of STAT3 mutations in large granular lymphocyte leukemia. Measured with immunoSEQ multiplex PCR; TCRdb has only the in-frame clones, and not every one. The profile shows 9,000 to 9,500 clones, roughly 90% of them singletons. The sample consisted of peripheral blood mononuclear cells. Every receptor here comes from a man older than 75 with T-cell large granular lymphocyte leukemia. Some clones in this sample may be carry-over from other donors' samples. The CDR3 runs from the conserved cysteine through the conserved F or W. The D gene is left open where the match is weak. Some rows have no size entry. The others give once, few or many, or a class for an expanded clone.

len,d_gene,abundance,j_gene,v_gene,CDR3aa,CDR3nt
16,.,.,TRBJ2-1,TRBV5-1,CASSLGGDSSYNEQFF,TGCGCCAGCAGCCTTGGAGGGGACAGCTCCTACAATGAGCAGTTCTTC
16,.,few,TRBJ1-6,TRBV27,CASSFVGASGNSPLHF,TGTGCCAGCAGTTTCGTAGGGGCTAGTGGGAATTCACCCCTCCACTTT
13,.,.,TRBJ1-2,TRBV5-4,CASSLGQNYGYTF,TGTGCCAGCAGCTTGGGTCAGAACTATGGCTACACCTTC
16,.,.,TRBJ2-3,TRBV7-9,CASSLGRTPSTDTQYF,TGTGCCAGCAGCTTAGGACGGACACCTAGCACAGATACGCAGTATTTT
11,.,few,TRBJ1-2,TRBV28,CAMGDWNGYTF,TGTGCCATGGGGGATTGGAATGGCTACACCTTC
11,.,.,TRBJ2-5,TRBV30,CAGGAGETQYF,TGTGCCGGGGGGGCGGGAGAGACCCAGTACTTC
13,.,.,TRBJ2-7,TRBV6-6,CASRETQGSEQYF,TGTGCCAGCAGGGAGACACAGGGTTCCGAGCAGTACTTC
13,TRBD1,.,TRBJ1-5,TRBV6-5,CASRGTADQPQHF,TGTGCCAGCAGAGGGACAGCCGATCAGCCCCAGCATTTT
12,.,.,TRBJ1-5,TRBV27,CASKQGGQPQHF,TGTGCCAGCAAGCAGGGCGGTCAGCCCCAGCATTTT
11,.,.,TRBJ1-3,TRBV30,CALKGGNTIYF,TGTGCCCTCAAAGGTGGAAACACCATATATTTT
13,.,.,TRBJ1-4,TRBV23-1,CASRRATNEKLFF,TGCGCCAGCCGGAGGGCAACTAATGAAAAACTGTTTTTT
13,.,.,TRBJ1-2,TRBV5-7,CASSLGTNYGYTF,TGTGCCAGCAGCTTAGGGACGAATTATGGCTACACCTTC
13,.,.,TRBJ2-1,TRBV30,CAWSSGVGNEQFF,TGTGCCTGGAGTTCAGGGGTAGGGAATGAGCAGTTCTTC
15,.,.,TRBJ2-5,TRBV5-1,CASSRSGALSETQYF,TGCGCCAGCAGCCGATCGGGGGCTTTGTCAGAGACCCAGTACTTC
13,.,.,TRBJ2-5,TRBV18,CASSPDLQETQYF,TGTGCCAGCTCACCAGACCTCCAAGAGACCCAGTACTTC
12,.,.,TRBJ2-7,TRBV6-6,CASSIGLGEQYF,TGTGCCAGCAGTATAGGGTTGGGCGAGCAGTACTTC
14,.,.,TRBJ2-5,TRBV5-1,CASSPGSPQETQYF,TGCGCCAGCAGCCCCGGGTCACCCCAAGAGACCCAGTACTTC
15,TRBD1,once,TRBJ2-3,TRBV6-5,CASSRDRGFADTQYF,TGTGCCAGCAGTCGGGACAGGGGGTTCGCAGATACGCAGTATTTT
13,.,.,TRBJ2-3,TRBV7-2,CASSLDRQVPQYF,TGTGCCAGCAGCTTGGACCGACAGGTCCCGCAGTATTTT
13,TRBD1,.,TRBJ1-2,TRBV6-5,CASSKTGGRGYTF,TGTGCCAGCAGCAAAACAGGGGGCCGTGGCTACACCTTC
14,.,.,TRBJ2-5,TRBV6-6,CAITTGPIQETQYF,TGTGCCATAACAACGGGGCCAATCCAAGAGACCCAGTACTTC
15,TRBD1,.,TRBJ2-2,TRBV9,CASSRTGGNTGELFF,TGTGCCAGCAGCCGGACAGGGGGGAACACCGGGGAGCTGTTTTTT
16,.,.,TRBJ2-3,TRBV4-3,CASSPLLTGGPGIQYF,TGCGCCAGCAGCCCGCTTTTAACCGGGGGGCCTGGAATTCAGTATTTT
16,TRBD1,.,TRBJ2-2,TRBV18,CASSPDWGQGTGELFF,TGTGCCAGCTCACCGGATTGGGGACAGGGGACCGGGGAGCTGTTTTTT
12,.,.,TRBJ2-7,TRBV21-1,CARGAGGYEQYF,TGTGCCAGGGGGGCAGGGGGCTACGAGCAGTACTTC
16,.,.,TRBJ2-7,TRBV6-5,CASSYSYRGSSYEQYF,TGTGCCAGCAGTTACTCGTATCGGGGGAGCTCCTACGAGCAGTACTTC
14,.,few,TRBJ2-7,TRBV6-6,CASSYDVRSREQYF,TGTGCCAGCAGTTACGACGTCCGAAGTCGCGAGCAGTACTTC
15,.,.,TRBJ1-3,TRBV4-1,CASSLIPTPGNTIYF,TGCGCCAGCAGCCTCATACCGACCCCTGGAAACACCATATATTTT
15,TRBD1,.,TRBJ2-7,TRBV7-2,CASSSLGTGSHEQYF,TGTGCCAGCAGCTCTCTTGGGACAGGCTCCCACGAGCAGTACTTC
14,TRBD1,few,TRBJ1-6,TRBV4-2,CASSPGRQGSPLHF,TGTGCCAGCAGCCCAGGAAGACAGGGATCACCCCTCCACTTT
15,TRBD1,.,TRBJ1-1,TRBV5-1,CASSALTGLDTEAFF,TGCGCCAGCAGCGCCTTGACAGGGTTGGATACTGAAGCTTTCTTT
17,TRBD1,few,TRBJ1-2,TRBV18,CASSRSSSGQGVAGYTF,TGTGCCAGCTCACGCTCCTCTTCGGGACAGGGTGTCGCTGGCTACACCTTC
15,.,few,TRBJ1-4,TRBV6-5,CASSSGTPSNEKLFF,TGTGCCAGCAGTTCGGGGACGCCTTCTAATGAAAAACTGTTTTTT
15,TRBD1,.,TRBJ2-7,TRBV7-9,CASSLETGGMGEQYF,TGTGCCAGCAGCTTAGAGACAGGGGGAATGGGCGAGCAGTACTTC
12,.,.,TRBJ2-2,TRBV7-9,CASSGDFRELFF,TGTGCCAGCAGCGGAGACTTCCGGGAGCTGTTTTTT
15,.,few,TRBJ1-4,TRBV28,CASSFVGAWNEKLFF,TGTGCCAGCAGTTTCGTTGGGGCTTGGAACGAAAAACTGTTTTTT
16,.,.,TRBJ1-2,TRBV6-1,CASSEFSRMKSYGYTF,TGTGCCAGCAGTGAATTTTCAAGGATGAAATCCTATGGCTACACCTTC
16,.,.,TRBJ2-3,TRBV5-4,CASSSPGAPALDTQYF,TGTGCCAGCAGCTCCCCGGGAGCGCCCGCTCTGGATACGCAGTATTTT
13,.,.,TRBJ2-5,TRBV19,CASSIPGRETQYF,TGTGCCAGTAGTATCCCCGGGCGGGAGACCCAGTACTTC
13,.,once,TRBJ2-3,TRBV9,CASSVGSGTYLYF,.
15,.,.,TRBJ1-3,TRBV4-3,CASSQVGTGENTIYF,TGCGCCAGCAGCCAAGTTGGGACTGGGGAAAACACCATATATTTT
14,.,.,TRBJ2-2,TRBV11-3,CASSLSQTTGELFF,TGTGCCAGCAGCTTAAGTCAGACCACCGGGGAGCTGTTTTTT
14,.,.,TRBJ1-2,TRBV10-3,CAISYDGQTNGYTF,TGTGCCATCAGCTACGACGGACAGACCAATGGCTACACCTTC
16,.,.,TRBJ2-1,TRBV5-1,CASRWGAQGGYNEQFF,TGCGCCAGCAGATGGGGCGCGCAGGGAGGCTACAATGAGCAGTTCTTC
15,.,once,TRBJ2-3,TRBV7-9,CASSLRDSPGDTQYF,TGTGCCAGCAGCCTACGGGACTCTCCAGGGGATACGCAGTATTTT
13,.,.,TRBJ2-5,TRBV6-1,CASSGGSEETQYF,TGTGCCAGCAGTGGGGGCAGCGAAGAGACCCAGTACTTC
14,.,once,TRBJ1-1,TRBV6-6,CASSPLYVNTEAFF,TGTGCCAGCAGCCCTTTATATGTTAACACTGAAGCTTTCTTT
14,.,.,TRBJ1-4,TRBV6-6,CASKHRKDNEKLFF,TGTGCCAGCAAGCACAGGAAGGACAATGAAAAACTGTTTTTT
14,.,once,TRBJ1-2,TRBV28,CASSLAGGWGGYTF,TGTGCCAGCAGCCTAGCAGGAGGATGGGGTGGCTACACCTTC
13,.,.,TRBJ1-2,TRBV30,CAWELVRSYGYTF,TGTGCCTGGGAACTTGTCAGGTCGTATGGCTACACCTTC
15,TRBD1,.,TRBJ2-7,TRBV5-1,CASSLEGQGFYEQYF,TGCGCCAGCAGCTTAGAGGGACAGGGTTTTTACGAGCAGTACTTC
16,TRBD1,.,TRBJ2-7,TRBV7-2,CASSGGVGQGFREQYF,TGTGCCAGCAGCGGGGGGGTGGGACAGGGTTTCCGCGAGCAGTACTTC
14,.,.,TRBJ2-7,TRBV5-4,CASSGTGGASEQYF,TGTGCCAGCAGCGGAACAGGGGGGGCGAGCGAGCAGTACTTC
16,.,.,TRBJ1-4,TRBV5-6,CASSLAKEGRHEKLFF,TGTGCCAGCAGCTTGGCCAAGGAGGGCAGGCATGAAAAACTGTTTTTT